These 18 T cell receptor beta chains were sequenced from one sample in a study of T cell responses to AZD1222 COVID-19 vaccine. Only in-frame clones appear in the TCRdb table, and some are missing; sequencing was by immunoSEQ multiplex PCR. The table lists 100,000 or so clones, roughly 84% of them singletons. The sequenced sample was peripheral blood, obtained on day 0 of AZD1222 vaccination. Source of these receptors: an adult in good health.

This chain connects TRBV28 to TRBJ2-7; 7 bases match TRBD1. The germline V gene encodes CDR1 MDHEN and CDR2 SYDVKM. The CDR3 runs 14 residues. V shed 5 bases, J shed 3 bases, and the junction held 7 bases outside the gene matches. The CDR3 coding sequence is TGTGCCAGCAGTCCGAGGGACAGAAACTACGAGCAGTACTTC. Translated, it gives CASSPRDRNYEQYF.

This clone has just a few counts. The chain links TRBV5-1 to TRBJ1-3, with D hard to call. The germline CDR1 and CDR2 sequences are SGHRS and YFSETQ. The V end was cut by 3 bases, the J end by 4 bases, with 5 bases between. This CDR3 region has 12 residues. CDR3 sequence reads: CASSSTGNTIYF. DNA of the CDR3: TGCGCCAGCAGCTCCACCGGAAACACCATATATTTT.

The chain carries TRBV6-5 and TRBJ1-3; D is ambiguous. The CDR3 consists of 15 residues. Germline-derived CDR1 and CDR2 are MNHEY and SVGAGI. With 9 bases removed from V and 0 bases from J, the gap between germline ends came to 15 bases. This chain's CDR3 is CASRTEPGSGNTIYF. The CDR3 nucleotides are TGTGCCAGTAGGACGGAACCCGGCTCTGGAAACACCATATATTTT.

The gene calls are TRBV18 and TRBJ1-1; D gene ambiguous. The V end was cut by 2 bases, the J end by 0 bases, with 7 bases between. The CDR3 is 14 residues long. Germline CDR1 reads KGHSH; CDR2 reads LQKENI. CDR3 region: CASSPEQMNTEAFF. The CDR3 DNA reads as TGTGCCAGCTCACCAGAGCAGATGAACACTGAAGCTTTCTTT.

The CDR3, as DNA: TGTGCCAGCAGTAACCGGGCGTCGAATCAGGGCTACACCTTC. This codes for CASSNRASNQGYTF. This chain links TRBV25-1 with TRBJ1-2; D unclear. This CDR3 contains 14 residues. V lost 5 bases and J 8 bases, leaving 18 bases between the germline ends. Germline loops: CDR1 MGHDK, CDR2 SYGVNS.

The J gene is TRBJ2-7, the V gene TRBV28, with 7 nucleotides matching TRBD2. This CDR3 has 15 residues. V lost 5 bases and J lost 3; bases outside the gene matches: 10. Germline V gene data show CDR1 as MDHEN and CDR2 as SYDVKM. CDR3 amino acids: CASSGAGPPSYEQYF. Here the CDR3 DNA reads TGTGCCAGCAGTGGAGCGGGACCCCCCAGCTACGAGCAGTACTTC. The full variable domain, in which reference TRBV28 and TRBJ2-7 provide the parts outside the CDR3, is DVKVTQSSRYLVKRTGEKVFLECVQDMDHENMFWYRQDPGLGLRLIYFSYDVKMKEKGDIPEGYSVSREKKERFSLILESASTNQTSMYLCASSGAGPPSYEQYFGPGTRLTVT.

The chain employs TRBV19 and TRBJ2-2; D is possibly TRBD1 (5 bases). Germline CDR1 is LNHDA and CDR2 is SQIVND (reference sequence). The CDR3 sequence is 13 residues long. V lost 5 bases, J lost 7 bases, and 11 bases lay in between. CDR3 region: CASSVQGIGELFF. In DNA form, the CDR3 reads TGTGCCAGTAGTGTCCAGGGTATCGGGGAGCTGTTTTTT.

Turning to this clone: The sample contains more than one DNA sequence encoding this CDR3. This chain links TRBV7-3 with TRBJ2-2; D unclear. Trimming left V 4 bases short and J 1 base short, with 4 bases between. This CDR3 has 13 residues. From germline, CDR1 is SGHTA and CDR2 FQGTGA. Here the CDR3 reads CASSSENTGELFF. For the CDR3, the DNA is TGTGCCAGCAGCTCGGAGAACACCGGGGAGCTGTTTTTT.

The chain recombines TRBV5-4 with TRBJ2-1; 10 positions agree with TRBD2. This CDR3 comprises 17 residues. The germline V gene encodes CDR1 SGHNT and CDR2 YYREEE (reference sequence). With V trimmed by 1 base and J by 7 bases, 11 bases remained unmatched. The CDR3 DNA reads as TGTGCCAGCAGCTTGCCCGCCAGCGGGAGGGCAAGGAATGAGCAGTTCTTC. It specifies CASSLPASGRARNEQFF.

The genes are TRBV5-6 and TRBJ1-4, with 7 bases matching TRBD1. Losses at the gene ends were 2 bases for V and 7 bases for J; bases not matched to a gene: 5. The V gene's germline CDR1 is SGHDT and CDR2 YYEEEE. This CDR3 contains 14 residues. The CDR3 sequence is CASSLGGFGEKLFF. The CDR3 DNA is TGTGCCAGCAGCTTAGGGGGCTTTGGTGAAAAACTGTTTTTT.

The chain employs TRBV19 and TRBJ1-2, with 8 bases matching TRBD1. With V trimmed by 6 bases and J by 8 bases, 8 bases remained unmatched. CDR3 length equals 13 residues. The germline V gene has CDR1 LNHDA and CDR2 SQIVND (reference sequence). The CDR3 DNA sequence: TGTGCCAGTAGGATGAGGACAGGGAACGGCTACACCTTC. This encodes CASRMRTGNGYTF.

The gene calls are TRBV5-1 and TRBJ1-4; D not certain. This CDR3 region has 17 residues. Germline CDR1 SGHRS, CDR2 YFSETQ. Between the trimmed V and J ends, which lost 0 bases and 6 bases, there was a span of 18 bases. The CDR3: CASSLAGSTNRDEKLFF. The CDR3 nucleotides are TGCGCCAGCAGCTTGGCCGGGAGTACAAATCGGGATGAAAAACTGTTTTTT.

V and J are TRBV27 and TRBJ1-2; perhaps TRBD1 as D (5 bases). The CDR3 length is 14 residues. Between the trimmed V and J ends, which lost 3 bases and 5 bases, there was a span of 13 bases. The germline V gene encodes CDR1 MNHEY and CDR2 SMNVEV (reference sequence). The CDR3 sequence is CASSLERAGYGYTF. The DNA for the CDR3 is TGTGCCAGCAGTTTGGAGAGGGCAGGGTATGGCTACACCTTC.

The chain links TRBV28 to TRBJ2-7; D possibly corresponds to TRBD2 (6 bases). This CDR3 comprises 19 residues. Germline V CDR1 and CDR2: MDHEN, SYDVKM. With 3 bases removed from V and 9 bases from J, the gap between germline ends came to 33 bases. Written as DNA, the CDR3 is TGTGCCAGCAGTTTTCGCGATCTTCGAATTCGGTTGTTGGAGGGTGTGCAGTACTTC. Translation gives CASSFRDLRIRLLEGVQYF.

The rearrangement uses TRBV4-3 and TRBJ1-6, with no clear D. CDR1 and CDR2 (germline): LGHNA, YSLEER. The ends were cut back, 0 bases at V and 7 bases at J, with 13 bases in the middle. The CDR3 is made up of 16 amino acids. CDR3 protein: CASSQDRTPRNSPLHF. The CDR3 DNA follows: TGCGCCAGCAGCCAAGATCGGACCCCCCGGAATTCACCCCTCCACTTT.

The chain is built from TRBV28 and TRBJ1-5; D unclear. This CDR3 is 15 amino acids long. In germline, CDR1 is MDHEN, CDR2 SYDVKM. V gave up 4 bases and J gave up 3 bases, with 13 bases separating them. This chain's CDR3 is CASSSRWQTNQPQHF. CDR3 sequence (DNA): TGTGCCAGCAGTTCAAGGTGGCAGACCAATCAGCCCCAGCATTTT.

This chain joins TRBV15 and TRBJ1-1; D possibly corresponds to TRBD1 (6 bases). The CDR3 loop spans 15 amino acids. V shed 0 bases and J shed 5 bases, with 13 bases lying between them. CDR1 and CDR2 (germline): LNHNV, YYDKDF (reference sequence). Written as DNA, the CDR3 is TGTGCCACCAGCAGAGAGCAGGGGCGGGGGACTGAAGCTTTCTTT. Translation gives CATSREQGRGTEAFF.

Only one count was recorded for this clone. The genes are TRBV29-1 and TRBJ2-3; D not resolved. Trimming cost V 5 bases and J 3 bases, with 18 bases left between them. There are 15 residues in the CDR3. Looked up from germline, CDR1 is SQVTM and CDR2 is ANQGSEA. This CDR3 is CSVFVAAEQTDTQYF. CDR3 DNA: TGCAGCGTTTTCGTCGCTGCGGAACAAACAGATACGCAGTATTTT.